The sequence of this TCR beta chain was determined in a study of blood T cell repertoires in COVID-19. Assay: immunoSEQ multiplex PCR; the TCRdb copy retains only in-frame clones and omits some. The table lists some 97,000 clones, over 75% of them singletons. Germline V gives CDR1 MRHNA, CDR2 SNTAGT. V was pared by 6 bases and J by 2 bases, with 11 bases between. The CDR3 is 14 amino acids. The source is a human donor in a cohort sampled during active COVID-19. The gene calls are TRBV6-4 and TRBJ1-5; no reliable D call. What was sequenced was peripheral blood. In DNA form, the CDR3 reads TGTGCCAGCAGCGAAGCCGGGGGCAATCAGCCCCAGCATTTT. Residues: CASSEAGGNQPQHF.